This TCR beta chain was identified during a study of T-cell memory formation after mild COVID-19. Study-level findings and limits: Day 37-peaking second-wave clones had unconfirmed SARS-CoV-2 specificity. Cross-reactive memory apparently joined, as some responding clones appeared in pre-infection memory. Contracting clones, day 15 to 85, had balanced CD4/CD8, and later expanders favored CD4+.

Turning to this clonotype: Its antigen is not known.

Employing constant-segment primers, 5'RACE generated TCR alpha and TCR beta cDNA libraries bearing sample barcodes and UMIs. TCRdb re-called the 5' RACE reads with MiXCR, one entry per CDR3 protein. The repertoire holds fewer than 300,000 distinct CDR3 sequences, with about a sixth as singletons. The germline V and J ends were trimmed by 2 bases and 1 base, with 5 bases remaining between them. Germline values: CDR1 LGHDT, CDR2 YNNKEL (reference sequence). CDR3 length: 13 amino acids. Sequencing input: PBMCs or a T cell subset sorted from them (not recorded which). The origin of this receptor is a young man who had mild COVID-19 (a few samples of this study predate the infection). Cell type and time point are not known. The chain carries TRBV3-1 and TRBJ1-2, with D hard to call. The CDR3: CASSQPGNYGYTF. The CDR3 bases are TGTGCCAGCAGCCAACCGGGTAACTATGGCTACACCTTC.